What follows describes a single TCR beta chain. The target of this receptor is not known. No much larger clone is present one base from it, and per-base qualities are unavailable. These data are taken from a study of T-cell memory formation after mild COVID-19 (TCRdb year 2021). The study in broad terms: TCR sequence clusters from the two donors were found to be largely donor specific. Two young, previously healthy adult volunteers, one female and one male, were included in the cohort. Longitudinal TCRalpha and TCRbeta repertoire sequencing tracked T-cell clones expanding and contracting after mild COVID-19 in a couple of donors.

Sequencing took place on an Illumina NovaSeq 6000. TCRalpha and TCRbeta cDNA libraries were built by 5'RACE with constant-segment primers, adding sample barcodes and unique molecular identifiers. Trizol reagent was used to extract RNA from every sample. The libraries were amplified in two PCR steps, and the second step added a second sample barcode and Illumina TruSeq adapters. Sequencing of the libraries was done on an Illumina NovaSeq, producing 2 x 150 bp paired-end reads. Processing in the source paper ran as follows. Reads were demultiplexed and collapsed into UMI-guided consensus sequences with migec v1.2.7. Using mixcr v2.1.11, the UMI consensuses were aligned to TRA and TRB V and J templates and assembled into clonotypes. A clonotype was counted as expanded or contracted only when both edgeR and NoisET called the clonotype significant, with the noise models trained on biological replicates. edgeR calls used a false discovery rate-adjusted p below 0.01 and a log2 fold-change threshold of 1. PCA with hierarchical clustering of max-normalized trajectories of the 1000 most abundant clonotypes was used as exploratory dynamics analysis. Separately sequenced CD4+ and CD8+ repertoires were used to assign the CD4 or CD8 phenotype of responding clones. TCRdb's own reprocessing of the public reads used fastp at Q25 and MiXCR and kept productive beta chains. Rows merge per CDR3 protein into single entries with the most common DNA and genes. None of the V and J calls come from the authors' own analysis; TCRdb made them. The sample table contains 450,000 or so distinct CDR3 sequences; only one count was recorded for about 19% of them. The ten top clones hold around 9.2% of the sample.

Trimming removed 1 base from V and 0 bases from J; the gene matches leave 3 bases unexplained. CDR1 is given as SGDLS and CDR2 as YYNGEE, both from the germline V gene. There are 16 amino acids in the CDR3, from cysteine to phenylalanine inclusive. Only CDR3 DNA remains: 48 bases, in frame from the first base. PBMCs were isolated by Ficoll-Paque density gradient centrifugation. General conclusions and limits of the study: Some responding clones were detected in pre-infection memory, which suggested that pre-existing cross-reactive memory T cells had joined the SARS-CoV-2 response. Contracting CD4+ clones appeared mostly in the CM and EM memory subsets, whereas CD8+ clones were enriched in EMRA. Clones contracting from day 15 to 85 had balanced CD4/CD8 phenotypes, while a second wave expanding from day 15 to 37 was biased towards CD4+. Only a couple of mild cases were covered by the study, and larger cohorts that include severe cases with pre-infection samples were considered necessary. SARS-CoV-2 specificity of the second-wave clones peaking on day 37 was not confirmed.

The chain employs TRBV9 and TRBJ2-3, with TRBD2 matching 9 junction bases. The TCR comes from an adult woman who had mild COVID-19 (a few samples of this study predate the infection). The sample titles of this study are shuffled in the database, so cell type and time point are left out; the donor was told from shared clones. Input material: PBMCs or a T cell subset sorted from them (not recorded which). The bases read TGTGCCAGCAGCGTACGCGGGAGGGCCAGCACAGATACGCAGTATTTT. It codes for CASSVRGRASTDTQYF.